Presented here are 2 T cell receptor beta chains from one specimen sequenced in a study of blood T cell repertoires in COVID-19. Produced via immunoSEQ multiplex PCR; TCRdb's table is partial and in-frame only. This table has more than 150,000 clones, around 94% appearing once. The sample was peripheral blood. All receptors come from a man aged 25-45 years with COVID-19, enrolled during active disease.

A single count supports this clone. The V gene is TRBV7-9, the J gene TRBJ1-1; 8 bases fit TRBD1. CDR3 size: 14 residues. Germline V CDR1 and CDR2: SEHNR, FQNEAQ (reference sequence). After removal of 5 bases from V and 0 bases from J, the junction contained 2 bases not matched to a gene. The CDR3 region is CASSRTGLNTEAFF. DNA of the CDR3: TGTGCCAGCAGCCGGACAGGGTTGAACACTGAAGCTTTCTTT.

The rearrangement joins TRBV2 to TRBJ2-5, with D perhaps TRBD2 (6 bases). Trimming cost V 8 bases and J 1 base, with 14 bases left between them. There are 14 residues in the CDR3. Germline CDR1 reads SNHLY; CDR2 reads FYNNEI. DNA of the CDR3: TGTGCCAGCCGGGCGGGAACGGGCCAAGAGACCCAGTACTTC. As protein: CASRAGTGQETQYF.